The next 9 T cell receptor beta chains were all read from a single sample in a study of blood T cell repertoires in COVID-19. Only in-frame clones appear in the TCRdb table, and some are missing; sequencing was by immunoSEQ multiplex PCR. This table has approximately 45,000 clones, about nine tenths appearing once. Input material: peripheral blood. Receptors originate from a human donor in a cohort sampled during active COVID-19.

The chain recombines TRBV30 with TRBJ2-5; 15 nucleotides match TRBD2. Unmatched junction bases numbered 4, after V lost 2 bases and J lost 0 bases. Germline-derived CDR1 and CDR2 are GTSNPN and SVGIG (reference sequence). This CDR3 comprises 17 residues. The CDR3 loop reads CAWSLWTSGRDQETQYF. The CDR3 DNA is TGTGCCTGGAGTCTTTGGACTAGCGGGAGGGACCAAGAGACCCAGTACTTC.

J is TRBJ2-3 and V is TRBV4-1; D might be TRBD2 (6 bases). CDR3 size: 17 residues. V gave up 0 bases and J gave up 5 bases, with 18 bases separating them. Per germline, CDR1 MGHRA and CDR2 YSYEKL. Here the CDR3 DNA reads TGCGCCAGCAGCCAAGATTCGGGGCGGGAATTTGTAGATACGCAGTATTTT. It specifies CASSQDSGREFVDTQYF.

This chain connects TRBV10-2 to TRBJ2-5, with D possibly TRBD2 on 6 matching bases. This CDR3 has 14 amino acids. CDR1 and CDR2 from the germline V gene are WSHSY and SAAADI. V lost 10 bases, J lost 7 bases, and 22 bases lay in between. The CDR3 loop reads CATSGIAAYRTQYF. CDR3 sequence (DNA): TGCGCCACCAGCGGAATAGCGGCCTACCGGACCCAGTACTTC.

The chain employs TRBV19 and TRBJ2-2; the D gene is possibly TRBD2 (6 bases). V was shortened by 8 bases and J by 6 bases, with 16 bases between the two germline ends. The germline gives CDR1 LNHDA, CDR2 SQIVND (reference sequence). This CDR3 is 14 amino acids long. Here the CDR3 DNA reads TGTGCCAGTGGAGCGGGCGCTTATGCCGGGGAGCTGTTTTTT. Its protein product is CASGAGAYAGELFF.

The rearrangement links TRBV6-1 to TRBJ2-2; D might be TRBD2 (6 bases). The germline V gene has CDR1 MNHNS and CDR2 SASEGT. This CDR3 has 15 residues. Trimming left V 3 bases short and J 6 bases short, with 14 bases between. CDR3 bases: TGTGCCAGCAGTGAGACTAGGGAGATCGCCGGGGAGCTGTTTTTT. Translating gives CASSETREIAGELFF.

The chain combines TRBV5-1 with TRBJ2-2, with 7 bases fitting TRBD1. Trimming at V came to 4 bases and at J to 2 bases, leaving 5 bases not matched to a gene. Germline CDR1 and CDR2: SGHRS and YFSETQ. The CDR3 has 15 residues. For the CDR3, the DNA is TGCGCCAGCAGCACGGGACAGACCAACACCGGGGAGCTGTTTTTT. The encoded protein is CASSTGQTNTGELFF. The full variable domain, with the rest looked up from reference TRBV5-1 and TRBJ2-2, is KAGVTQTPRYLIKTRGQQVTLSCSPISGHRSVSWYQQTPGQGLQFLFEYFSETQRNKGNFPGRFSGRQFSNSRSEMNVSTLELGDSALYLCASSTGQTNTGELFFGEGSRLTVL.

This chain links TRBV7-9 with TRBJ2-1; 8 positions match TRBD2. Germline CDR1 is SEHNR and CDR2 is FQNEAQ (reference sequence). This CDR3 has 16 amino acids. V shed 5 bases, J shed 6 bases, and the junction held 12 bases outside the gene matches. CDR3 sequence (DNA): TGTGCCAGCAGCAAAGGGTCGGGAGGGTTTTCCAATGAGCAGTTCTTC. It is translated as CASSKGSGGFSNEQFF.

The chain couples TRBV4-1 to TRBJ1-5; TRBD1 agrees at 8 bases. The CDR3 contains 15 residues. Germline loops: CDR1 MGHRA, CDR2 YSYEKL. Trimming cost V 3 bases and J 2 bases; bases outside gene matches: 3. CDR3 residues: CASSHDRGGNQPQHF. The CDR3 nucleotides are TGCGCCAGCAGCCATGACAGGGGCGGCAATCAGCCCCAGCATTTT.

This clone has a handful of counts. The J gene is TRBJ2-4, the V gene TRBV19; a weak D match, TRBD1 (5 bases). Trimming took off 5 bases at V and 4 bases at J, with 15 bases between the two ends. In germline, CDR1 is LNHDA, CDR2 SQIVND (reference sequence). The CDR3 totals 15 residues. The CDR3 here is CASSGSSDTKNIQYF. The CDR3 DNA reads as TGTGCCAGTAGTGGCAGTTCGGACACGAAAAACATTCAGTACTTC.